The 28 T cell receptor beta chains listed next were all sequenced from one sample in a study of blood T cell repertoires in COVID-19. The data were produced by immunoSEQ multiplex PCR, yet TCRdb's version contains in-frame clones alone and is incomplete. Of about 90,000 clones listed, 85% were seen once; the top ten hold 10% to 15%. The sample was peripheral blood. The receptor set was obtained from a woman aged 70 to 79 with active or convalescent COVID-19.

The chain recombines TRBV28 with TRBJ1-1; D uncertain. This CDR3 spans 12 amino acids. The ends were cut back, 5 bases at V and 6 bases at J, with 10 bases in the middle. Germline loops: CDR1 MDHEN, CDR2 SYDVKM. CDR3 protein: CASSDSKPEAFF. The CDR3, as DNA: TGTGCCAGCAGTGACTCTAAGCCTGAAGCTTTCTTT. Looking up the rest from reference TRBV28 and TRBJ1-1 gives the full variable domain: DVKVTQSSRYLVKRTGEKVFLECVQDMDHENMFWYRQDPGLGLRLIYFSYDVKMKEKGDIPEGYSVSREKKERFSLILESASTNQTSMYLCASSDSKPEAFFGQGTRLTVV.

The gene calls are TRBV7-8 and TRBJ1-4; a weak D match, TRBD1 (6 bases). The germline CDR1 and CDR2 sequences are SGHVS and FQNEAQ. The V end lost 2 bases, the J end lost 7 bases, and 8 bases lay between the germline ends. The CDR3 runs to 13 residues. This chain's CDR3 is CASSLWGREKLFF. In DNA, the CDR3 is TGTGCCAGCAGCTTATGGGGGCGTGAAAAACTGTTTTTT.

The chain uses TRBV6-4 and TRBJ2-7, with 8 bases matching TRBD1. CDR1 is MRHNA and CDR2 is SNTAGT in the germline V gene. CDR3 length equals 13 residues. V dropped 5 bases and J dropped 1; count of bases not matched to a gene: 1. Written as DNA, the CDR3 is TGTGCCAGCAGTACAGGGGGTTCCTACGAGCAGTACTTC. This sequence encodes CASSTGGSYEQYF.

Only a few counts were recorded for this clone. The rearrangement joins TRBV7-9 to TRBJ2-7; D may be TRBD2 (6 bases). The CDR3 totals 15 residues. The germline V gene encodes CDR1 SEHNR and CDR2 FQNEAQ (reference sequence). Trimming left V 1 base short and J 4 bases short, with 14 bases between. Here the CDR3 reads CASSLGGGVRYEQYF. As DNA, the CDR3 is TGTGCCAGCAGCTTAGGCGGCGGGGTGAGGTACGAGCAGTACTTC.

This chain connects TRBV4-3 to TRBJ1-1, with D perhaps matching TRBD1 (5 bases). Deletions cut 0 bases from V and 1 base from J, with 9 bases between. Looked up from germline, CDR1 is LGHNA and CDR2 is YSLEER. The CDR3 extends over 15 amino acids. The CDR3, as DNA: TGCGCCAGCAGCCAAGATCCACAGGCGAACACTGAAGCTTTCTTT. This gives the protein CASSQDPQANTEAFF.

The chain couples TRBV10-3 to TRBJ1-2; 8 positions agree with TRBD1. Trimming took 3 bases from V and 2 from J; bases not matched to a gene: 8. CDR1 is ENHRY and CDR2 is SYGVKD in the germline V gene. The CDR3 is made up of 16 amino acids. The CDR3 region has the DNA TGTGCCATCAGTGAATGGGACAGGTCACGAAACTATGGCTACACCTTC. This encodes CAISEWDRSRNYGYTF.

V gene TRBV5-8 combines with J gene TRBJ2-7, with 13 bases lining up with TRBD2. V lost 4 bases, J lost 4 bases, and 8 bases stayed unmatched. CDR1 and CDR2 from the germline V gene are SGHTS and YDEGEE. The CDR3 sequence is 16 residues long. The CDR3 coding sequence is TGTGCCAGCAGCATCGCTCGGACTAGCGGGGGATACGAGCAGTACTTC. Amino acid sequence: CASSIARTSGGYEQYF.

V usage is TRBV11-3 and J usage is TRBJ2-2; 7 bases are a match to TRBD1. CDR3 length: 15 residues. The germline gives CDR1 SGHNT, CDR2 YENEEA. After removal of 5 bases from V and 1 base from J, the junction contained 4 bases not matched to a gene. The DNA of the CDR3 is TGTGCCAGCAGCCAACCAGGGGGGAACACCGGGGAGCTGTTTTTT. Translation gives CASSQPGGNTGELFF.

V and J are TRBV28 and TRBJ1-3, with D tentatively TRBD1 (5 bases). Between the trimmed V and J ends, which lost 1 base and 6 bases, there was a span of 16 bases. The CDR3 runs 16 residues. Germline CDR1 and CDR2: MDHEN and SYDVKM. The CDR3 reads CASSLSGGAGENTIYF. The CDR3 DNA is TGTGCCAGCAGTTTATCCGGGGGAGCAGGAGAAAACACCATATATTTT.

The chain combines TRBV6-5 with TRBJ2-5; 9 bases agree with TRBD2. The V and J ends lost 6 bases and 2 bases, in that order; junction bases with no gene match: 4. This CDR3 comprises 14 residues. Per germline, CDR1 MNHEY and CDR2 SVGAGI. CDR3 region: CASRPTSGQETQYF. The CDR3 region has the DNA TGTGCCAGCAGGCCAACTAGCGGGCAAGAGACCCAGTACTTC.

For the CDR3, the DNA is TGTGCCAGCAGCACAAAAAAAAGACAGGATAACTATGGCTACACCTTC. Translating it yields CASSTKKRQDNYGYTF. The rearrangement uses TRBV7-9 and TRBJ1-2, with D perhaps matching TRBD1 (6 bases). Per germline, CDR1 SEHNR and CDR2 FQNEAQ (reference sequence). V was trimmed by 5 bases and J by 1 base, leaving 17 bases between them. This CDR3 contains 16 residues.

V gene TRBV5-4 combines with J gene TRBJ2-3, with 7 bases that match TRBD1. Trimming took 4 bases from V and 5 from J; bases not matched to a gene: 13. Germline V gene lookup returns CDR1 SGHNT and CDR2 YYREEE (reference sequence). This CDR3 is 16 amino acids long. The CDR3 nucleotides are TGTGCCAGCAGCCCGCACAAGACAGGGAAGGGAGATACGCAGTATTTT. This translates into CASSPHKTGKGDTQYF.

The rearrangement uses TRBV7-9 and TRBJ2-7, with 7 bases aligning to TRBD1. CDR3 size: 14 residues. The V segment lost 5 bases and the J segment 5 bases; nucleotides outside the gene matches: 9. Germline V gene data show CDR1 as SEHNR and CDR2 as FQNEAQ (reference sequence). The CDR3: CASSRDRAIDEQYF. For the CDR3, the DNA is TGTGCCAGCAGCCGAGACAGGGCGATCGACGAGCAGTACTTC.

The J gene is TRBJ1-2, the V gene TRBV5-1; D might be TRBD1 (5 bases). This CDR3 spans 13 amino acids. CDR1 SGHRS and CDR2 YFSETQ come from the germline V gene. The V end lost 0 bases, the J end lost 2 bases, and 5 bases lay between the germline ends. CDR3 DNA: TGCGCCAGCAGCTTGGACAGGAACTATGGCTACACCTTC. Translated: CASSLDRNYGYTF.

This clone was observed a handful of times. The rearrangement uses TRBV11-2 and TRBJ2-1; D is perhaps TRBD2 (6 bases). The germline V gene encodes CDR1 SGHAT and CDR2 FQNNGV. Trimming took 8 bases from V and 6 from J, leaving 23 bases between them. The CDR3 has 16 residues. CDR3 amino acids: CASSPLVALGGNEQFF. CDR3 DNA sequence: TGTGCCAGCTCCCCTTTAGTCGCCCTCGGGGGCAATGAGCAGTTCTTC. The full variable domain, rest sourced from reference TRBV11-2 and TRBJ2-1, is EAGVAQSPRYKIIEKRQSVAFWCNPISGHATLYWYQQILGQGPKLLIQFQNNGVVDDSQLPKDRFSAERLKGVDSTLKIQPAKLEDSAVYLCASSPLVALGGNEQFFGPGTRLTVL.

The rearrangement links TRBV15 to TRBJ2-3; 10 bases fit TRBD1. CDR3 length equals 16 residues. V was pared by 1 base and J by 4 bases, with 5 bases of the junction left unmatched. Germline V gene sequence: CDR1 LNHNV, CDR2 YYDKDF (reference sequence). The DNA of the CDR3 is TGTGCCACCAGCAGAGGAAGAGGACAGGGGGCAGATACGCAGTATTTT. It specifies CATSRGRGQGADTQYF.

The chain joins TRBV7-2 to TRBJ2-5; D is perhaps TRBD1 (5 bases). The germline CDR1 and CDR2 sequences are SGHTA and FQGNSA. Trimming left V 1 base short and J 7 bases short, with 10 bases between. The CDR3 is 13 residues long. DNA for the CDR3: TGTGCCAGCAGCTTAGGGCAGGGCCTGACCCAGTACTTC. Its protein is CASSLGQGLTQYF. The full variable domain, its missing parts supplied by reference TRBV7-2 and TRBJ2-5, is GAGVSQSPSNKVTEKGKDVELRCDPISGHTALYWYRQSLGQGLEFLIYFQGNSAPDKSGLPSDRFSAERTGGSVSTLTIQRTQQEDSAVYLCASSLGQGLTQYFGPGTRLLVL.

V and J are TRBV7-9 and TRBJ1-1; TRBD1 is a possible D gene (6 bases). The CDR3 runs to 12 residues. V was clipped by 10 bases and J by 3 bases, with 12 bases between them. The V gene's germline CDR1 is SEHNR and CDR2 FQNEAQ (reference sequence). CDR3 region: CATGVSDTEAFF. CDR3 nucleotide sequence: TGTGCCACAGGGGTGTCGGACACTGAAGCTTTCTTT.

The V and J genes are TRBV28 and TRBJ1-2; D possibly corresponds to TRBD1 (6 bases). Germline V gene sequence: CDR1 MDHEN, CDR2 SYDVKM. The ends were cut back, 4 bases at V and 0 bases at J, with 15 bases in the middle. This CDR3 comprises 16 residues. CDR3 DNA sequence: TGTGCCAGCAGTTCTATCCGACAGGCGTCTAACTATGGCTACACCTTC. Protein sequence: CASSSIRQASNYGYTF.

The V and J genes are TRBV14 and TRBJ1-2; 8 bases match TRBD1. Trimming at V came to 4 bases and at J to 5 bases, leaving 3 bases not matched to a gene. The V gene's germline CDR1 is SGHDN and CDR2 FVKESK. The CDR3 has 13 residues. DNA of the CDR3: TGTGCCAGCAGCCGACAGGGGAGTTATGGCTACACCTTC. It translates to CASSRQGSYGYTF.

The chain couples TRBV7-2 to TRBJ2-2, with TRBD1 matching 10 bases. CDR1 is SGHTA and CDR2 is FQGNSA in the germline V gene. The junction had 1 base not matched to a gene; V was cut back by 2 bases and J by 4 bases. This CDR3 region has 15 residues. CDR3 loop: CASSLRTGGTGELFF. The CDR3 region has the DNA TGTGCCAGCAGCTTAAGGACAGGGGGCACCGGGGAGCTGTTTTTT.

The chain links TRBV5-1 to TRBJ1-1; 8 bases are shared with TRBD1. Trimming removed 1 base from V and 4 bases from J; junction bases left unmatched: 15. The germline V gene encodes CDR1 SGHRS and CDR2 YFSETQ. The CDR3 is made up of 18 amino acids. In DNA, the CDR3 is TGCGCCAGCAGCTTGTCCACCGGACAGGGCCAGGGTGGCACTGAAGCTTTCTTT. It codes for CASSLSTGQGQGGTEAFF.

The chain recombines TRBV7-8 with TRBJ2-7; 8 bases fit TRBD1. This CDR3 spans 14 amino acids. Germline trimming cut 5 bases from V and 1 base from J; bases unmatched to any gene: 4. Germline V gene sequence: CDR1 SGHVS, CDR2 FQNEAQ. DNA for the CDR3: TGTGCCAGCAGCCCCCGGACAGGGTCCTACGAGCAGTACTTC. This sequence encodes CASSPRTGSYEQYF.

The rearrangement links TRBV7-2 to TRBJ1-3; D gene uncertain. Trimming pared 3 bases from V and 1 base from J, leaving 7 bases between. Germline CDR1 is SGHTA and CDR2 is FQGNSA. This CDR3 is built from 14 residues. CDR3 sequence reads: CASSLSGSGNTIYF. The CDR3 coding sequence is TGTGCCAGCAGCTTGTCGGGGTCTGGAAACACCATATATTTT. The full variable domain, completed using reference TRBV7-2 and TRBJ1-3, is GAGVSQSPSNKVTEKGKDVELRCDPISGHTALYWYRQSLGQGLEFLIYFQGNSAPDKSGLPSDRFSAERTGGSVSTLTIQRTQQEDSAVYLCASSLSGSGNTIYFGEGSWLTVV.

The gene calls are TRBV5-6 and TRBJ2-1; D ambiguous. CDR3 length: 13 residues. Looked up from germline, CDR1 is SGHDT and CDR2 is YYEEEE. The V end was cut by 2 bases, the J end by 5 bases, with 8 bases between. The CDR3, as DNA: TGTGCCAGCAGCTTCCAGATTCACAATGAGCAGTTCTTC. This translates into CASSFQIHNEQFF.

The chain combines TRBV5-1 with TRBJ1-4; the match to TRBD1 covers 7 bases. Germline V gene sequence: CDR1 SGHRS, CDR2 YFSETQ. The CDR3 has 16 amino acids. V was clipped by 5 bases and J by 7 bases; unmatched bases: 14. CDR3 DNA: TGCGCCAGCAGTTGGATAGGGGGCGTACTCGGTGAAAAACTGTTTTTT. Its protein is CASSWIGGVLGEKLFF.

The chain combines TRBV10-3 with TRBJ2-7; 13 positions match TRBD2. Looked up from germline, CDR1 is ENHRY and CDR2 is SYGVKD. The CDR3 runs 16 residues. With 5 bases clipped from V and 6 bases from J, the junction kept 10 bases outside the gene matches. CDR3 DNA: TGTGCCATCAGTCGCGGGACTAGCGGGGCCACACGCGAGCAGTACTTC. This translates into CAISRGTSGATREQYF.

This rearrangement joins TRBV21-1 to TRBJ1-5; TRBD1 was called by the table and not checked on the DNA. TRBV21-1 corresponds to a pseudogene. The CDR3 contains 20 residues. The CDR3 DNA follows: TGTGCCAGCAGCAAAAGTGCAGGGATCATCATCATGGATGGCAATCAGCCCCAGCATTTT. As protein: CASSKSAGIIIMDGNQPQHF.